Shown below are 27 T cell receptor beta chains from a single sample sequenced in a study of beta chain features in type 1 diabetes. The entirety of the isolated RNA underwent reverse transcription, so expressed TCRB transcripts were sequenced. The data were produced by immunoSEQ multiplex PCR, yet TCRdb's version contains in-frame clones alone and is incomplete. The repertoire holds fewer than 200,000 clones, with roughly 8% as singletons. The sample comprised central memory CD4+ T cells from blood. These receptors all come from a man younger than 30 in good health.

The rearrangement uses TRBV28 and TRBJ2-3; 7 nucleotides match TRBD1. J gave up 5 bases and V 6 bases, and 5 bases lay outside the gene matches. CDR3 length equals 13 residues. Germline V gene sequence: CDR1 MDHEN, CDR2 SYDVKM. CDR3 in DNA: TGTGCCAGCAGACCAACAGGGGAAGATACGCAGTATTTT. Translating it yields CASRPTGEDTQYF.

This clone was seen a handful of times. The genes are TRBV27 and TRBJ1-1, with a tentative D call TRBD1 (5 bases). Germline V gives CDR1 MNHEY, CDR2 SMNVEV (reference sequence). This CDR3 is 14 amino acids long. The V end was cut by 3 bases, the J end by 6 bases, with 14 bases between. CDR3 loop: CASSFQGGRPEAFF. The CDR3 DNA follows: TGTGCCAGCAGTTTCCAGGGTGGAAGGCCTGAAGCTTTCTTT.

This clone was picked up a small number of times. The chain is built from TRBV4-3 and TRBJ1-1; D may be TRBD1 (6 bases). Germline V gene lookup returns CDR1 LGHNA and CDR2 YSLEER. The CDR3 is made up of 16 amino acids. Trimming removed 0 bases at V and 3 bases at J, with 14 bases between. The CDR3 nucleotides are TGCGCCAGCAGCCAAGACACAGGGTACGTGGACACTGAAGCTTTCTTT. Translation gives CASSQDTGYVDTEAFF.

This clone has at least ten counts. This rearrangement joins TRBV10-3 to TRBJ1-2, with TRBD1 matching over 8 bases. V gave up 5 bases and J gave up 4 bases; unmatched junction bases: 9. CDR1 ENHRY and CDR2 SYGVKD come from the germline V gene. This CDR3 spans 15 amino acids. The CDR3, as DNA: TGTGCCATCAGTAGACCTGACAGGGGAAGCTATGGCTACACCTTC. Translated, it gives CAISRPDRGSYGYTF.

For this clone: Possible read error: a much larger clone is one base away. CDR3 residues: CASSYGETQYF. DNA for the CDR3: TGTGCCAGCAGCTACGGAGAGACCCAGTACTTC. The J gene is TRBJ2-5, the V gene TRBV7-9; D remains ambiguous. CDR3 size: 11 residues. V lost 4 bases, J lost 4 bases, and 4 bases lay in between. Germline loops: CDR1 SEHNR, CDR2 FQNEAQ (reference sequence).

The CDR3 spells CASSIGTSEQYF. The CDR3 DNA reads as TGTGCCAGTAGTATCGGGACTAGCGAGCAGTACTTC. The chain combines TRBV19 with TRBJ2-7; 8 bases are a match to TRBD2. V lost 3 bases and J lost 6; bases outside the gene matches: 1. The CDR3 is made up of 12 amino acids. Germline V gives CDR1 LNHDA, CDR2 SQIVND (reference sequence).

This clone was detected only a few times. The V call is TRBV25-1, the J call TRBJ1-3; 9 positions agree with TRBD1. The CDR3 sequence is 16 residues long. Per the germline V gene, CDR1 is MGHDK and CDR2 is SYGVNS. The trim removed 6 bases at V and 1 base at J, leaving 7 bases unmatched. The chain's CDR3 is CASRRTGGLSGNTIYF. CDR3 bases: TGTGCCAGCAGACGAACAGGGGGCCTGTCTGGAAACACCATATATTTT.

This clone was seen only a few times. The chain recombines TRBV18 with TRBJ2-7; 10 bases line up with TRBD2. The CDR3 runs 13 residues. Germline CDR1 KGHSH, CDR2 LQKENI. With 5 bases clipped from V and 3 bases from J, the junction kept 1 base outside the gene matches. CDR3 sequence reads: CASSSSGSYEQYF. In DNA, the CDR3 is TGTGCCAGCTCATCTAGCGGGAGCTACGAGCAGTACTTC.

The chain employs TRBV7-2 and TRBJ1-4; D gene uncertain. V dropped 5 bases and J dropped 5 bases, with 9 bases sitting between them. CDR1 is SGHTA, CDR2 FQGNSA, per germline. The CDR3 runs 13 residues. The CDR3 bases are TGTGCCAGCAGCCCCCGCGGGAATGAAAAACTGTTTTTT. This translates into CASSPRGNEKLFF.

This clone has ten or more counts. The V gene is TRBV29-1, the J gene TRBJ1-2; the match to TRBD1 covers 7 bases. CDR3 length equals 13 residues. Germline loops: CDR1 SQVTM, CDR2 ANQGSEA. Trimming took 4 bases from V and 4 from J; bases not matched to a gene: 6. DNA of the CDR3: TGCAGCGTTGGCTCAGGGGGGAGCTATGGCTACACCTTC. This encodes CSVGSGGSYGYTF.

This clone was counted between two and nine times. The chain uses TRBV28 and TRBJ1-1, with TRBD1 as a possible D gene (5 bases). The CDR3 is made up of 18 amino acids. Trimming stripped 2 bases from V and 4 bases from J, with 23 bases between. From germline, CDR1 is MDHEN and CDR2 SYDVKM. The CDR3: CASSLGGSAGLKGTEAFF. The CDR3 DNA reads TGTGCCAGCAGTTTAGGGGGGTCGGCAGGCCTAAAGGGCACTGAAGCTTTCTTT.

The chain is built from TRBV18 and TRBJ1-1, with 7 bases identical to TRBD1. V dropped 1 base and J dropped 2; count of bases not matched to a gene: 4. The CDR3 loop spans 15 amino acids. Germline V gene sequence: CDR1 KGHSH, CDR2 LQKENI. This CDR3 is CASSPRRGGNTEAFF. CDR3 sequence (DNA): TGTGCCAGCTCACCACGACGAGGGGGCAACACTGAAGCTTTCTTT.

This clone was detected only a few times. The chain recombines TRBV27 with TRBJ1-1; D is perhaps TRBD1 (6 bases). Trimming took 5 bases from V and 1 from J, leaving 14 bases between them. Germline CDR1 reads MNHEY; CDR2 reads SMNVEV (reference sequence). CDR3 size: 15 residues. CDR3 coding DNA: TGTGCCAGCAGTGAACTCAGGGGATCGAACACTGAAGCTTTCTTT. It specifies CASSELRGSNTEAFF.

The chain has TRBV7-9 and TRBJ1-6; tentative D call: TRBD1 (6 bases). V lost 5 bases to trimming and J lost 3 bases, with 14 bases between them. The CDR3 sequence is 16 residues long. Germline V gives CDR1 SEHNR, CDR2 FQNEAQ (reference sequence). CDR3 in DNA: TGTGCCAGCAGCCCTCTGGGGGACATCTATAATTCACCCCTCCACTTT. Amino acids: CASSPLGDIYNSPLHF.

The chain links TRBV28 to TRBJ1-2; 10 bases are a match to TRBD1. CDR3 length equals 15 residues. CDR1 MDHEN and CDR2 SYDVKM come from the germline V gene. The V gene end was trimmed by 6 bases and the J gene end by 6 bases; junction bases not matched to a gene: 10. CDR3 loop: CASRRLGQGEDGYTF. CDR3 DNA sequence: TGTGCCAGCAGGCGGCTAGGACAGGGGGAGGATGGCTACACCTTC.

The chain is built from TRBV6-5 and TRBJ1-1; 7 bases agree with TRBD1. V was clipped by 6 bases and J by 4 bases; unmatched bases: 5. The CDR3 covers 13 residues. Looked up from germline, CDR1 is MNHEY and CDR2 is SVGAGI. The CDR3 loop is CASSEGASTEAFF. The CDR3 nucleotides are TGTGCCAGCAGCGAGGGGGCGAGCACTGAAGCTTTCTTT.

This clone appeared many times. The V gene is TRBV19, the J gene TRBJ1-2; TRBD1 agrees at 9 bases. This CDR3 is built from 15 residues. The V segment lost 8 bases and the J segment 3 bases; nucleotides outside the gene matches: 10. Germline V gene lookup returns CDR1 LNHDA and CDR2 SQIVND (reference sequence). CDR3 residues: CASYTRTGVDYGYTF. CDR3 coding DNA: TGTGCCAGTTACACGAGGACAGGGGTGGACTATGGCTACACCTTC. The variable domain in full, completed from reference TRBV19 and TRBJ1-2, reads DGGITQSPKYLFRKEGQNVTLSCEQNLNHDAMYWYRQDPGQGLRLIYYSQIVNDFQKGDIAEGYSVSREKKESFPLTVTSAQKNPTAFYLCASYTRTGVDYGYTFGSGTRLTVV.

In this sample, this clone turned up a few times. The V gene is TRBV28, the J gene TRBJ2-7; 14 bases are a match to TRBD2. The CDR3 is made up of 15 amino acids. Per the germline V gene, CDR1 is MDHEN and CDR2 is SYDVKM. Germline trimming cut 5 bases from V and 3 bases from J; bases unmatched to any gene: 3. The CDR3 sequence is CASSRLAGGGYEQYF. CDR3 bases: TGTGCCAGCAGTCGACTAGCGGGAGGGGGCTACGAGCAGTACTTC.

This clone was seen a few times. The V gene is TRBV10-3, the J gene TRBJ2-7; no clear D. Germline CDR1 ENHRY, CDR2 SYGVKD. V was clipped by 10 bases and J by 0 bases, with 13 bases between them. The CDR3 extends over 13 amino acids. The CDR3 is CASKDFSSYEQYF. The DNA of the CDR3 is TGTGCCAGCAAAGACTTTAGCTCCTACGAGCAGTACTTC.

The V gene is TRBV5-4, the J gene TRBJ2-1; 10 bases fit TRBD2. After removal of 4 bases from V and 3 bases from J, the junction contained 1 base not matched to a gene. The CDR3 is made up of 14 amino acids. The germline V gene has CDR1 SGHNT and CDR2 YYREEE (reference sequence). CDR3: CASSRTSGYNEQFF. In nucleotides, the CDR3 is TGTGCCAGCAGCCGGACTAGCGGCTACAATGAGCAGTTCTTC.

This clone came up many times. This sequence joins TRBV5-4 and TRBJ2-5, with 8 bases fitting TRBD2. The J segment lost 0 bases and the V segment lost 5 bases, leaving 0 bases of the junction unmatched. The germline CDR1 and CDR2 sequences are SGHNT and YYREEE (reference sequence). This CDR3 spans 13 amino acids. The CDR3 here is CASRLADQETQYF. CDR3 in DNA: TGTGCCAGCAGACTAGCGGACCAAGAGACCCAGTACTTC.

CDR3 bases: TGTGCCAGCAGCGTAGTTTCCGAGACCGGGGAGCTGTTTTTT. Residues: CASSVVSETGELFF. This chain connects TRBV9 to TRBJ2-2; no firm D call. The CDR3 is 14 amino acids. The V and J ends lost 0 bases and 5 bases respectively, with 8 bases between them. Germline V gene sequence: CDR1 SGDLS, CDR2 YYNGEE.

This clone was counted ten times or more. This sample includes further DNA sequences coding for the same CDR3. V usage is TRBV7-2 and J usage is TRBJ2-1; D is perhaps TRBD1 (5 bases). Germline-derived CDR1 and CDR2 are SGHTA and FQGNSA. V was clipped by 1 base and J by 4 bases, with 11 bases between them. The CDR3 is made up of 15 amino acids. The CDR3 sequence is CASSLEGQGYNEQFF. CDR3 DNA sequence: TGTGCCAGCAGCTTAGAGGGGCAGGGATACAATGAGCAGTTCTTC.

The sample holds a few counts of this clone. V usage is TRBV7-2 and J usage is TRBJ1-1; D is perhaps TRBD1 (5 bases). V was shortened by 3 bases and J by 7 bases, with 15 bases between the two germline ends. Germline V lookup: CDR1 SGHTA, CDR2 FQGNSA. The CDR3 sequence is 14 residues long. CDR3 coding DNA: TGTGCCAGCAGCTTCGCCAGGGTCCTCGGTGAAGCTTTCTTT. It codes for CASSFARVLGEAFF.

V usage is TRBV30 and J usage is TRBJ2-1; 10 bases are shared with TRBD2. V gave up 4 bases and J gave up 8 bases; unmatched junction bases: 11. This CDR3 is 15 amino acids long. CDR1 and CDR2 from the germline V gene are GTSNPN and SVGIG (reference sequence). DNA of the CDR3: TGTGCCTGGACTGAGGGGCTAGCGGGAGTAGATGAGCAGTTCTTC. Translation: CAWTEGLAGVDEQFF. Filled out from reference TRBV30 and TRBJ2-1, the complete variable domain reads SQTIHQWPATLVQPVGSPLSLECTVEGTSNPNLYWYRQAAGRGLQLLFYSVGIGQISSEVPQNLSASRPQDRQFILSSKKLLLSDSGFYLCAWTEGLAGVDEQFFGPGTRLTVL.

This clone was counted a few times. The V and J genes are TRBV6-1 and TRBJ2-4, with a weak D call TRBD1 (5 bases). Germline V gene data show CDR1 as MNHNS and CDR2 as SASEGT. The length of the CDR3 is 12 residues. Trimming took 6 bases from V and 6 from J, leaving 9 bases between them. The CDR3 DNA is TGTGCCAGCAGGTCCCAGGGAAACATTCAGTACTTC. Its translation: CASRSQGNIQYF.

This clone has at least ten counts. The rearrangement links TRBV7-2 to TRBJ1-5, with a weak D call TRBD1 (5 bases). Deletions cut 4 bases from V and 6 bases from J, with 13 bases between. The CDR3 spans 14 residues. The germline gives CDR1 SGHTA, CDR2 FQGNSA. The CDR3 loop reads CASSSDSLGQPQHF. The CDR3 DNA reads TGTGCCAGCAGCTCCGACAGTTTAGGTCAGCCCCAGCATTTT.